The clone carrying this TCR beta chain was picked up many times. Its antigen is unknown. This sample stems from a study of T cell repertoires in cytomegalovirus infection. Study-wide context: Selection of CMV epitopes for the study included recently identified HLA-C-restricted and well-studied HLA-B-restricted ones.

Each CDR3 protein is one row after TCRdb ran MiXCR on the reads. The repertoire includes some 920,000 distinct CDR3 sequences, 31% of them detected once, and around 15% sits in the top ten. Sequences were derived from cultured CD8+ T cells from PBMCs, sampled from culture after CMV antigen stimulation. This clonotype originated in a human donor in good health (CMV status not recorded). Some clones in this sample may be carry-over from other donors' samples.

This CDR3 reads CAIAGPTYEQYV. The CDR3 nucleotides are TGTGCCATCGCAGGGCCTACCTACGAGCAGTACGTC. The genes are TRBV2 and TRBJ2-7; tentative D call: TRBD1 (5 bases). Trimming shortened V by 10 bases and J by 2 bases, and 12 bases separated the two germline ends. Germline lookup yields CDR1 SNHLY and CDR2 FYNNEI. This CDR3 has 12 amino acids.